This T cell receptor (beta chain) appears in the sequencing data of a study of cytomegalovirus exposure and HLA in healthy donors. V dropped 3 bases and J dropped 6; count of bases not matched to a gene: 11. The CDR3 totals 16 residues. Germline-derived CDR1 and CDR2 are GTSNPN and SVGIG (reference sequence). Study results and limitations: The CMV antigen specificity of three CMV-associated chains was confirmed through in vitro analysis.

13 Jbeta primers and 60 Vbeta primers were used for the PCR. Profiling relied on immunoSEQ multiplex PCR, and the TCRdb table lists in-frame clones only, not all of them. The sample includes about 120,000 clones, 80% of them seen just once. To note about this clone: Its antigen is unknown.

Source material: PBMCs. The rearrangement uses TRBV30 and TRBJ1-4, with TRBD1 matching 9 bases. The sequence derives from a female donor in good health and CMV-seropositive. CDR3 DNA: TGTGCCTGGAGCGTCGGACAGGGGACGGGTTATGAAAAACTGTTTTTT. As protein: CAWSVGQGTGYEKLFF.